The present T cell receptor beta chain was sequenced within a study of cytomegalovirus exposure and HLA in healthy donors. Study-level points and caveats: Researchers counted about 150 TCR beta chains as cytomegalovirus-associated.

In germline, CDR1 is SGHVS, CDR2 FQNEAQ. Trimming took 2 bases from V and 5 from J; bases not matched to a gene: 6. CDR3 length equals 14 residues. Both 60 Vbeta primers and 13 Jbeta primers went into the PCR. Clones were sequenced by immunoSEQ multiplex PCR, and TCRdb holds only the in-frame ones, with some missing. The data show 150,000 to 200,000 clones, around 80% seen once. Points on this clone: The antigen remains undetermined.

Sequenced sample: PBMCs. This rearrangement joins TRBV7-8 to TRBJ2-7; 7 positions agree with TRBD2. The sequence was obtained from a man aged 50 to 59 in good health and CMV-seropositive. The CDR3 DNA reads TGTGCCAGCAGCTTATCCGGGACTATGGACGAGCAGTACGTC. It yields the protein CASSLSGTMDEQYV.